The next 10 T cell receptor beta chains were all read from a single sample in a study of cytomegalovirus exposure and HLA in healthy donors. The PCR employed 60 Vbeta primers together with 13 Jbeta primers. Repertoires were generated with immunoSEQ multiplex PCR, while TCRdb's copy carries only in-frame clones and drops some. This table has 90,000 to 120,000 clones, around three quarters appearing once. The sample comprised PBMCs. These receptors were taken from a female donor in good health and CMV-seropositive.

Regarding this clone: Within the sample, other DNA sequences also encode this same CDR3. This chain links TRBV29-1 with TRBJ1-1, with TRBD1 matching over 8 bases. Unmatched junction bases numbered 1, after V lost 6 bases and J lost 1 base. CDR3 length equals 12 residues. CDR1 and CDR2 from the germline V gene are SQVTM and ANQGSEA. The CDR3 region is CSVDRANTEAFF. CDR3 DNA: TGCAGCGTGGACAGGGCGAACACTGAAGCTTTCTTT.

This clone was observed once. The V gene is TRBV6-6, the J gene TRBJ2-2; D perhaps matches TRBD2 (5 bases). This CDR3 is 16 amino acids long. V was shortened by 6 bases and J by 1 base, with 15 bases between the two germline ends. CDR1 and CDR2 from the germline V gene are MNHNY and SVGAGI (reference sequence). In DNA form, the CDR3 reads TGTGCCAGCAGCAACACGGCTAGCTTGAACACCGGGGAGCTGTTTTTT. Its protein is CASSNTASLNTGELFF.

In DNA, the CDR3 is TGTGCCAGCAGCCCATTAGACGGACTAGCGGGAGACGAGCAGTACTTC. Translated, it gives CASSPLDGLAGDEQYF. The chain has TRBV4-2 and TRBJ2-7, with 13 nucleotides matching TRBD2. This CDR3 comprises 16 residues. Germline V lookup: CDR1 LGHNA, CDR2 YNFKEQ. Trimming took 4 bases from V and 5 from J; bases not matched to a gene: 8.

CDR3 in DNA: TGTGCCAGCAGGCCGGGTGGCTATGGCTACACCTTC. It specifies CASRPGGYGYTF. This chain joins TRBV21-1 and TRBJ1-2. TRBV21-1 is marked as a pseudogene. This CDR3 has 12 amino acids.

This clone has just a few counts. The chain has TRBV6-1 and TRBJ1-2; a weak D match, TRBD1 (6 bases). The germline V and J ends were trimmed by 6 bases and 7 bases, with 12 bases remaining between them. This CDR3 contains 12 residues. CDR1 and CDR2 (germline): MNHNS, SASEGT. The CDR3 region has the DNA TGTGCCAGCAGGACGGACAGCAGTGGCTACACCTTC. It yields the protein CASRTDSSGYTF.

V gene TRBV5-4 combines with J gene TRBJ2-5; 7 bases are a match to TRBD2. This CDR3 comprises 15 residues. Unmatched junction bases numbered 9, after V lost 4 bases and J lost 3 bases. Germline V gene sequence: CDR1 SGHNT, CDR2 YYREEE (reference sequence). The CDR3 region has the DNA TGTGCCAGCAGCATCCGTTCCGGGGGGAAAGAGACCCAGTACTTC. Translating it yields CASSIRSGGKETQYF.

The chain combines TRBV2 with TRBJ2-1; 8 bases match TRBD2. The CDR3 sequence is 12 residues long. Germline V CDR1 and CDR2: SNHLY, FYNNEI. Germline trimming cut 3 bases from V and 12 bases from J; bases unmatched to any gene: 4. The CDR3 loop is CASSEREVRQFF. In nucleotides, the CDR3 is TGTGCCAGCAGTGAGCGGGAGGTGAGGCAGTTCTTC.

The V gene is TRBV15, the J gene TRBJ1-6; the match to TRBD1 covers 7 bases. V shed 5 bases, J shed 4 bases, and the junction held 11 bases outside the gene matches. This CDR3 is 17 amino acids long. Per the germline V gene, CDR1 is LNHNV and CDR2 is YYDKDF (reference sequence). The CDR3 is CATSPQRRQGYNSPLHF. The DNA for the CDR3 is TGTGCCACCAGCCCCCAACGAAGACAGGGTTATAATTCACCCCTCCACTTT.

The V gene is TRBV4-1, the J gene TRBJ1-1; 9 nucleotides align to TRBD1. The length of the CDR3 is 15 residues. Germline loops: CDR1 MGHRA, CDR2 YSYEKL. V trimming: 4 bases; J trimming: 4 bases; junction bases outside the gene matches: 7. CDR3 region: CASSPKQGAGTEAFF. The CDR3, as DNA: TGCGCCAGCAGCCCAAAACAGGGGGCCGGCACTGAAGCTTTCTTT.

The chain links TRBV4-2 to TRBJ2-1, with TRBD1 identical over 8 bases. The CDR3 is 18 amino acids. After removal of 0 bases from V and 2 bases from J, the junction contained 9 bases not matched to a gene. The germline gives CDR1 LGHNA, CDR2 YNFKEQ. The CDR3 loop reads CASSQDQSGTGAYNEQFF. In nucleotides, the CDR3 is TGTGCCAGCAGCCAAGATCAATCGGGGACAGGTGCCTACAATGAGCAGTTCTTC.